A single T cell receptor (beta chain) is shown here with its context. Recovery meant two consecutive negative NP/OP PCR tests, professional clearance, or resolved symptoms. Profiled with immunoSEQ multiplex PCR; TCRdb holds only in-frame clones, not every one. The sample records roughly 250,000 clones, about 87% being singletons. This sample stems from a study of blood T cell repertoires in COVID-19. Sample: PBMCs or T cells enriched from blood (not recorded which). The receptor was derived from a woman in her forties or fifties who had recovered from COVID-19.

CDR3 loop: CASSKPLAGGPTNEQFF. The CDR3 nucleotides read TGCGCCAGCAGCAAACCCCTAGCGGGAGGGCCGACGAATGAGCAGTTCTTC. V usage is TRBV5-1 and J usage is TRBJ2-1, with 12 nucleotides matching TRBD2. The CDR3 is made up of 17 amino acids. V shed 4 bases and J 7 bases; nucleotides not matched to a gene: 12. The germline V gene encodes CDR1 SGHRS and CDR2 YFSETQ. Supplemented by reference TRBV5-1 and TRBJ2-1, the full variable domain reads KAGVTQTPRYLIKTRGQQVTLSCSPISGHRSVSWYQQTPGQGLQFLFEYFSETQRNKGNFPGRFSGRQFSNSRSEMNVSTLELGDSALYLCASSKPLAGGPTNEQFFGPGTRLTVL.